These 31 T cell receptor beta chains were all obtained from the same sample, sequenced in a study of human T cells and chemical hapten exposure. Time point specified: patch test 2, 6 weeks after DPC sensitization. The treatment was: therapeutic diphenylcyclopropenone sensitization with weekly scalp DPC. TCRdb ran MiXCR on the RACE reads and lists one entry per CDR3 protein. This table has some 42,000 distinct CDR3 sequences, around 8.9% appearing once. The sequencing here drew on whole blood, taken in connection with sensitization to the hapten diphenylcyclopropenone (DPC). All receptors come from a middle-aged woman with alopecia areata. Some clones in this sample may be carry-over from other donors' samples.

This clonotype was detected ten times or more. This chain connects TRBV3-1 to TRBJ2-3; D gene unclear. In germline, CDR1 is LGHDT, CDR2 YNNKEL (reference sequence). V dropped 0 bases and J dropped 4 bases, with 11 bases sitting between them. This CDR3 is built from 15 residues. The CDR3 DNA follows: TGTGCCAGCAGCCAAGATATGGTAGCCTCAGATACGCAGTATTTT. This gives the protein CASSQDMVASDTQYF.

The chain combines TRBV30 with TRBJ2-3, with D perhaps matching TRBD1 or TRBD2 (5 bases each). Germline V CDR1 and CDR2: GTSNPN, SVGIG (reference sequence). The CDR3 totals 14 residues. Trimming took 0 bases from V and 6 from J, leaving 13 bases between them. DNA of the CDR3: TGTGCCTGGAGTGTACTAGGGGTGGTGGATACGCAGTATTTT. It codes for CAWSVLGVVDTQYF. Supplemented by reference TRBV30 and TRBJ2-3, the full variable domain reads SQTIHQWPATLVQPVGSPLSLECTVEGTSNPNLYWYRQAAGRGLQLLFYSVGIGQISSEVPQNLSASRPQDRQFILSSKKLLLSDSGFYLCAWSVLGVVDTQYFGPGTRLTVL.

There are a few counts of this clonotype. The rearrangement joins TRBV29-1 to TRBJ2-5; D is unresolved. Germline V gene sequence: CDR1 SQVTM, CDR2 ANQGSEA. V lost 1 base and J lost 5, with 11 bases in between. The CDR3 consists of 13 residues. CDR3 amino acids: CSVEVSSFETQYF. The DNA for the CDR3 is TGCAGCGTTGAAGTCAGTAGCTTCGAGACCCAGTACTTC.

This clonotype was found many times. The V gene is TRBV7-2, the J gene TRBJ1-2; the D is unclear. V was trimmed by 5 bases and J by 8 bases, leaving 12 bases between them. Germline V CDR1 and CDR2: SGHTA, FQGNSA. This CDR3 contains 12 residues. CDR3 residues: CASSGGGRGYTF. Here the CDR3 DNA reads TGTGCCAGCAGCGGAGGTGGTCGGGGCTACACCTTC.

This clonotype was detected ten times or more. The chain uses TRBV6-6 and TRBJ2-5; D is undetermined. The CDR3 extends over 14 amino acids. Germline V lookup: CDR1 MNHNY, CDR2 SVGAGI (reference sequence). V was shortened by 4 bases and J by 0 bases, with 9 bases between the two germline ends. CDR3 residues: CASSWTDNQETQYF. In DNA, the CDR3 is TGTGCCAGCAGTTGGACCGACAACCAAGAGACCCAGTACTTC.

This sequence joins TRBV6-4 and TRBJ1-1, with 7 bases aligning to TRBD1. J was trimmed by 4 bases and V by 4 bases; bases with no gene match: 6. Germline assignment: CDR1 MRHNA and CDR2 SNTAGT. CDR3 length equals 14 residues. The CDR3, as DNA: TGTGCCAGCAGTGCAACAGGGGAGGGCACTGAAGCTTTCTTT. Protein product: CASSATGEGTEAFF.

In this sample, this clonotype turned up many times. The chain carries TRBV14 and TRBJ2-3; no clear D gene. Between the trimmed V and J ends, which lost 0 bases and 4 bases, there was a span of 11 bases. This CDR3 has 15 residues. Per germline, CDR1 SGHDN and CDR2 FVKESK. Here the CDR3 reads CASSQDGNSADTQYF. In DNA, the CDR3 is TGTGCCAGCAGCCAAGATGGTAACTCAGCAGATACGCAGTATTTT.

This clonotype was seen repeatedly, ten times or more. CDR3 nucleotides: TGTGCCAGCAGTGGACTAGCGGGGGGGACCGGGGAGCTGTTTTTT. Protein: CASSGLAGGTGELFF. The chain is built from TRBV6-6 and TRBJ2-2; TRBD2 matches at 15 bases. The CDR3 runs to 15 residues. J lost 5 bases, V lost 5 bases, and 0 bases had no gene match. From germline, CDR1 is MNHNY and CDR2 SVGAGI (reference sequence).

This clonotype has just a few counts. The CDR3 sequence: CASSPPFDRGGSGELFF. Here the CDR3 DNA reads TGTGCCAGCAGTCCACCGTTTGACAGGGGAGGTAGCGGGGAGCTGTTTTTT. The J gene is TRBJ2-2, the V gene TRBV7-6; 8 bases fit TRBD1. The CDR3 has 17 amino acids. Germline CDR1 reads SGHVS; CDR2 reads FNYEAQ. V lost 6 bases to trimming and J lost 7 bases; unmatched junction nucleotides: 16.

The genes are TRBV29-1 and TRBJ2-7; D might be TRBD2 (7 bases). The CDR3 contains 13 residues. From germline, CDR1 is SQVTM and CDR2 ANQGSEA. Between the trimmed V and J ends, which lost 3 bases and 4 bases, there was a span of 13 bases. CDR3 coding DNA: TGCAGCGTTGACCCAGGGGAGGGATACGAGCAGTACTTC. This codes for CSVDPGEGYEQYF.

This clonotype was recorded at least ten times. The V call is TRBV5-1, the J call TRBJ1-1; D ambiguous. The CDR3 contains 14 residues. Per the germline V gene, CDR1 is SGHRS and CDR2 is YFSETQ. Trimming removed 0 bases at V and 8 bases at J, with 14 bases between. CDR3 loop: CASSLAAGRPEAFF. CDR3 nucleotides: TGCGCCAGCAGCTTGGCCGCAGGACGGCCCGAAGCTTTCTTT.

This clonotype was detected many times. The rearrangement uses TRBV7-2 and TRBJ2-1; D gene uncertain. CDR1 is SGHTA, CDR2 FQGNSA, per germline. The CDR3 spans 13 residues. The V end lost 5 bases, the J end lost 5 bases, and 10 bases lay between the germline ends. The chain's CDR3 is CASSPSRNNEQFF. The CDR3 nucleotides read TGTGCCAGCAGCCCCTCGCGGAACAATGAGCAGTTCTTC.

At least ten counts were recorded for this clonotype. The chain uses TRBV25-1 and TRBJ2-2; perhaps TRBD2 as D (5 bases). V was trimmed by 7 bases and J by 1 base, leaving 13 bases between them. The CDR3 extends over 15 amino acids. The germline V gene has CDR1 MGHDK and CDR2 SYGVNS. The CDR3 DNA is TGTGCCAGCACCGCATCGGGGTGGAACACCGGGGAGCTGTTTTTT. Its translation is CASTASGWNTGELFF.

This clonotype was seen at least ten times. The chain has TRBV29-1 and TRBJ2-7; D possibly matches TRBD1 or TRBD2 (5 bases each). CDR3 length equals 16 residues. Germline V gives CDR1 SQVTM, CDR2 ANQGSEA. The V and J ends lost 5 bases and 4 bases respectively, with 24 bases between them. The CDR3 is CSVLTMGPDSLYEQYF. The DNA of the CDR3 is TGCAGCGTTCTTACCATGGGACCGGACTCATTATACGAGCAGTACTTC.

The J gene is TRBJ1-2, the V gene TRBV11-2; D unresolved. Trimming removed 0 bases at V and 4 bases at J, with 6 bases between. The CDR3 length is 13 residues. Germline-derived CDR1 and CDR2 are SGHAT and FQNNGV. Here the CDR3 DNA reads TGTGCCAGCAGCTTAGACAGGTCCTATGGCTACACCTTC. As protein: CASSLDRSYGYTF. The full variable domain, in which reference TRBV11-2 and TRBJ1-2 provide the parts outside the CDR3, is EAGVAQSPRYKIIEKRQSVAFWCNPISGHATLYWYQQILGQGPKLLIQFQNNGVVDDSQLPKDRFSAERLKGVDSTLKIQPAKLEDSAVYLCASSLDRSYGYTFGSGTRLTVV.

This clonotype was observed at least ten times. This chain joins TRBV20-1 and TRBJ1-4; perhaps TRBD1 as D (6 bases). Germline V lookup: CDR1 DFQATT, CDR2 SNEGSKA (reference sequence). Deletions cut 3 bases from V and 0 bases from J, with 8 bases between. There are 14 residues in the CDR3. The CDR3 coding sequence is TGCAGTGCTAGTCAGGGGTCAACTAATGAAAAACTGTTTTTT. Translating gives CSASQGSTNEKLFF.

This clonotype occurred many times. The V call is TRBV7-2, the J call TRBJ1-5, with a tentative D call TRBD1 (5 bases). Germline CDR1 and CDR2: SGHTA and FQGNSA. V was trimmed by 2 bases and J by 9 bases, leaving 17 bases between them. The CDR3 is made up of 15 amino acids. CDR3 amino acids: CASSLQTTGTMPQHF. In nucleotides, the CDR3 is TGTGCCAGCAGCTTACAAACTACCGGGACGATGCCCCAGCATTTT.

This clonotype was picked up many times. The rearrangement links TRBV7-9 to TRBJ1-2; weak D call: TRBD1 (6 bases). V lost 0 bases and J lost 3, with 8 bases in between. There are 14 residues in the CDR3. Germline V CDR1 and CDR2: SEHNR, FQNEAQ (reference sequence). The CDR3 sequence: CASSLANRDYGYTF. The CDR3 bases are TGTGCCAGCAGCTTAGCGAACAGGGACTATGGCTACACCTTC. The variable domain in full, with the rest retrieved from reference TRBV7-9 and TRBJ1-2, is DTGVSQNPRHKITKRGQNVTFRCDPISEHNRLYWYRQTLGQGPEFLTYFQNEAQLEKSRLLSDRFSAERPKGSFSTLEIQRTEQGDSAMYLCASSLANRDYGYTFGSGTRLTVV.

A few counts support this clonotype. This chain uses TRBV18 with TRBJ1-6; D might be TRBD1 (6 bases). The CDR3 contains 15 residues. The germline V gene encodes CDR1 KGHSH and CDR2 LQKENI. Deletions cut 3 bases from V and 12 bases from J, with 18 bases between. CDR3 bases: TGTGCCAGCTCACCTCTGGGGGCCTCTACTTTACCCCTCCACTTT. This sequence encodes CASSPLGASTLPLHF.

The chain couples TRBV3-1 to TRBJ2-5, with D unresolved. CDR1 LGHDT and CDR2 YNNKEL come from the germline V gene (reference sequence). Deletions cut 0 bases from V and 8 bases from J, with 16 bases between. The length of the CDR3 is 15 residues. This chain's CDR3 is CASSQDNYPRGTQYF. The CDR3 nucleotides read TGTGCCAGCAGCCAAGACAATTACCCCCGAGGCACCCAGTACTTC.

This clonotype was detected only a few times. The chain combines TRBV29-1 with TRBJ2-2, with a tentative D call TRBD1 (6 bases). CDR1 is SQVTM, CDR2 ANQGSEA, per germline. The CDR3 is made up of 13 amino acids. The V gene lost 6 bases and the J gene lost 1 base, with 9 bases spanning the gap. The chain's CDR3 is CSVLGQNTGELFF. Written as DNA, the CDR3 is TGCAGCGTATTGGGACAGAACACCGGGGAGCTGTTTTTT.

This clonotype occurred a few times. The chain couples TRBV11-2 to TRBJ2-2, with 12 nucleotides matching TRBD1. From germline, CDR1 is SGHAT and CDR2 FQNNGV. The CDR3 length is 17 residues. The ends lost 5 bases at V and 4 bases at J; junction bases unmatched: 8. The CDR3 region is CASSTLGTGGATGELFF. Here the CDR3 DNA reads TGTGCCAGCAGCACCCTTGGGACAGGGGGCGCCACCGGGGAGCTGTTTTTT.

The V call is TRBV20-1, the J call TRBJ1-1; a weak D match, TRBD1 (6 bases). The V gene's germline CDR1 is DFQATT and CDR2 SNEGSKA (reference sequence). This CDR3 has 13 amino acids. The CDR3 is CSPFEGVNTEAFF. The CDR3 nucleotides are TGCAGCCCTTTTGAGGGGGTGAACACTGAAGCTTTCTTT.

This clonotype has ten or more counts. The chain links TRBV20-1 to TRBJ1-2; D remains unclear. V lost 3 bases and J lost 3, with 14 bases in between. The CDR3 spans 14 residues. CDR1 is DFQATT, CDR2 SNEGSKA, per germline (reference sequence). CDR3 DNA: TGCAGTGCTAGTTCGGTAGCGGGAGACTATGGCTACACCTTC. Amino acid sequence: CSASSVAGDYGYTF.

The V call is TRBV4-1, the J call TRBJ2-7; D might be TRBD1 (5 bases). Trimming stripped 1 base from V and 0 bases from J, with 13 bases between. Germline V gene data show CDR1 as MGHRA and CDR2 as YSYEKL. The CDR3 length is 16 residues. The CDR3 loop is CASSQVGPGSSYEQYF. The CDR3 coding sequence is TGCGCCAGCAGCCAAGTGGGGCCCGGAAGCTCCTACGAGCAGTACTTC.

This clonotype was found many times. V gene TRBV12-3 or TRBV12-4 combines with J gene TRBJ1-4; D is undetermined. With 6 bases removed from V and 8 bases from J, the gap between germline ends came to 7 bases. This CDR3 is built from 11 residues. CDR3 bases: TGTGCCAGCAGCGCTCAGGAAAAACTGTTTTTT. Translating gives CASSAQEKLFF.

This clonotype was recorded at least ten times. The rearrangement uses TRBV20-1 and TRBJ1-6, with a possible D match to TRBD1 (6 bases). The ends were cut back, 5 bases at V and 9 bases at J, with 14 bases in the middle. The CDR3 length is 13 residues. In germline, CDR1 is DFQATT, CDR2 SNEGSKA (reference sequence). The CDR3 sequence: CSASTGMSSPLHF. The CDR3 coding sequence is TGCAGTGCTTCGACAGGAATGAGTTCACCCCTCCACTTT.

Details on this clonotype: A much larger clone sits a single nucleotide away, making a read error possible. The rearrangement uses TRBV10-3 and TRBJ2-7, with D maybe TRBD2 (5 bases). This CDR3 contains 13 residues. The germline gives CDR1 ENHRY, CDR2 SYGVKD. CDR3 nucleotide sequence: TGTGCCATGAGTGAGGGCAGTTACTACGAGCAGTACTTC. Its translation: CAMSEGSYYEQYF.

This clonotype was detected many times. The rearrangement uses TRBV3-1 and TRBJ1-1; D gene unclear. The CDR3 runs to 14 residues. Germline V gene lookup returns CDR1 LGHDT and CDR2 YNNKEL (reference sequence). V shed 6 bases and J shed 0 bases, with 11 bases lying between them. DNA for the CDR3: TGTGCCAGCAGTCACACCATGATGAACACTGAAGCTTTCTTT. It encodes CASSHTMMNTEAFF.

This clonotype was detected many times. The V and J genes are TRBV29-1 and TRBJ1-1; D ambiguous. This CDR3 region has 11 residues. The V end lost 4 bases, the J end lost 4 bases, and 7 bases lay between the germline ends. CDR1 SQVTM and CDR2 ANQGSEA come from the germline V gene. The CDR3 coding sequence is TGCAGCGTTGCAGTGGGCACTGAAGCTTTCTTT. Its protein is CSVAVGTEAFF.

This clonotype was recorded at least ten times. This sequence joins TRBV29-1 and TRBJ2-1, with TRBD1 matching 9 bases. The junction had 15 bases not matched to a gene; V was cut back by 7 bases and J by 8 bases. The CDR3 loop spans 15 amino acids. Germline-derived CDR1 and CDR2 are SQVTM and ANQGSEA. The CDR3: CSADYPGTGIHEQFF. CDR3 in DNA: TGCAGCGCCGACTACCCCGGGACAGGGATCCATGAGCAGTTCTTC.